This T cell receptor (beta chain) was sequenced for a study of blood T cell repertoires in COVID-19 (dated by TCRdb to 2020 to 2022). For the wider study: Samples from collaborators originated in the United States, Italy and Spain and spanned both the acute and convalescent phases of COVID-19. The dataset comprised deeply sampled blood TCRbeta repertoires from subjects exposed to, actively infected with, or recovered from COVID-19. The prospective study material was composed of cDNA or gDNA derived from T cells, B-cell-depleted T cells, or PBMCs. HLA class I and class II types, where available, came from metadata supplied by the sample provider rather than from assay-based typing. The repertoires were released in a freely available public database intended as a resource for research on the immune response to SARS-CoV-2. Sample metadata almost always included a de-identified subject ID, COVID-19 status, age in years and sex. The samples were drawn from two sources: the first 160 participants of the ongoing ImmuneRACE study, and 1,200 or so subjects contributed by 6 global collaborators.

The collaborating institutions used their own protocols to collect whole blood in K2EDTA tubes. For TCRbeta analysis, collaborators shipped samples as frozen whole blood, isolated PBMCs, or DNA extracted from either of those sample types. V is reduced by 4 bases and J by 1 base, leaving a spacing of 13 bases between them. The CDR3 runs 15 amino acids, cysteine and phenylalanine included. This entry keeps only the CDR3 DNA: 45 bases, framed from base 1. CDR1 and CDR2 (SGHAT, FQNNGV) derive from the germline V gene. The immunoSEQ Assay, a bias-controlled multiplex PCR, was used to amplify TCRbeta CDR3 regions from genomic DNA. The paper's processing steps were these. The number of nucleated cells in each sample was estimated by amplification of reference gene primers within the assay. To quantify the absolute abundance of each unique TCRbeta CDR3 rearrangement, sequence reads were collapsed and filtered. Productive Simpson clonality was computed per sample as the square root of Simpson's diversity index over productive rearrangements. What TCRdb holds here is the immuneACCESS table cut down to in-frame rearrangements. Part of the clones is not present; checked against another copy, under half of the missing clones reflect an unresolved V gene, and the others are unexplained. Clone size and the V and J calls come from that table; the DNA yielded D and trimming. The table for this sample lists about 81,000 clones; around 92% of them were counted only once. The leading ten clones occupy under 2.5% of the sample.

Overall study results and their limits: Clinical and demographic metadata were provided uncurated, with the amount varying by source and participant.

Of note for this clone: Its binding antigen is unknown. There are no base qualities to consult, and no much larger clone falls within one base.

Sequencing was done on a sample of peripheral blood. This TCR derives from a woman aged 45-65 years in a cohort sampled during active COVID-19. The chain links TRBV11-2 with TRBJ2-5, with no D gene named confidently. The nucleotides are TGTGCCAGCAGCTCCCTCGGTCAGGCCCAAGAGACCCAGTACTTC. Its translation reads: CASSSLGQAQETQYF.